Listed below are T cell receptor beta chains from one sample, sequenced in a study of blood T cell repertoires in COVID-19. Sequencing was performed with immunoSEQ multiplex PCR; in TCRdb, only in-frame clones are kept and a portion is missing. The sample lists 250,000 to 300,000 clones, around 90% occurring once. The source material was peripheral blood. The receptors come from a woman in her forties or fifties who had recovered from COVID-19. Each CDR3 is given with its conserved first and last residue. D genes are given only for firm matches. Clone size appears in some rows only: once, few, many, or a class for an expanded clone.

d_call,v_call,j_call,clone_size,cdr3_aa,cdr3_nt
.,TRBV6-2/TRBV6-3,TRBJ2-3,.,CASSSQRDTQYF,TGTGCCAGCAGTTCTCAGCGAGATACGCAGTATTTT
.,TRBV7-3,TRBJ1-5,few,CASSLRGSGNQPQHF,TGTGCCAGCAGCTTACGAGGGTCGGGCAATCAGCCCCAGCATTTT
.,TRBV6-1,TRBJ2-5,.,CASSEAEPLVETQYF,TGTGCCAGCAGTGAAGCGGAGCCTTTAGTAGAGACCCAGTACTTC
TRBD1,TRBV2,TRBJ2-7,.,CASSQDRGEQYF,TGTGCCAGCAGTCAAGACAGGGGCGAGCAGTACTTC
TRBD1,TRBV11-2,TRBJ2-7,.,CASSVAGQAPRRYF,TGTGCCAGCAGCGTCGCCGGACAGGCCCCGCGGAGGTACTTC
.,TRBV4-2,TRBJ1-2,.,CASSHGGGSSANYGYTF,TGTGCCAGCAGCCATGGGGGAGGGAGCTCAGCTAACTATGGCTACACCTTC
TRBD1,TRBV27,TRBJ1-5,once,CASSPTGVQPQHF,TGTGCCAGCAGTCCGACAGGGGTCCAGCCCCAGCATTTT
.,TRBV7-9,TRBJ1-5,.,CASSFLSQPQHF,TGTGCCAGCAGCTTCCTCTCCCAGCCCCAGCATTTT
.,TRBV5-1,TRBJ1-3,once,CASSPGLAGNTIYF,TGCGCCAGCAGCCCAGGACTAGCTGGAAACACCATATATTTT
TRBD1,TRBV10-3,TRBJ2-1,.,CAFGQGRQDEQFF,TGTGCCTTCGGACAGGGTAGGCAAGATGAGCAGTTCTTC
.,TRBV4-3,TRBJ1-4,.,CASSPRGRGIEKLFF,TGCGCCAGCAGTCCCCGGGGTAGGGGGATTGAAAAACTGTTTTTT
TRBD2,TRBV6-6,TRBJ2-3,.,CASSHGTTSRQYF,TGTGCCAGCAGCCACGGGACTACCAGCCGGCAGTATTTT
.,TRBV3-1/TRBV3-2,TRBJ2-1,.,CASSQKARGNEQFF,TGTGCCAGCAGCCAAAAGGCTAGGGGAAATGAGCAGTTCTTC
.,TRBV18,TRBJ2-7,.,CASSPDSTYEQYF,TGTGCCAGCTCACCCGACAGCACCTACGAGCAGTACTTC
TRBD2,TRBV27,TRBJ2-3,.,CASSEIPGLAYDTQYF,TGTGCCAGCAGTGAGATACCGGGACTAGCGTACGATACGCAGTATTTT